The following is a T cell receptor beta chain sequence with its context. This sample is part of a study of T cells in Graves' hyperthyroidism and ophthalmopathy. Amplification yielded TCR beta CDR3 regions, with RNA transcripts as the source. The HTBI primer set served for first-round RT-PCR of the TCR CDR3. TCRdb itself ran the multiplex PCR reads through MiXCR, one entry per CDR3 protein. The table includes a few hundred thousand distinct CDR3 sequences, approximately 16% detected once. This CDR3 has 15 residues. V was shortened by 0 bases and J by 6 bases, with 15 bases between the two germline ends. The V gene's germline CDR1 is MGHRA and CDR2 YSYEKL.

What was sequenced was blood. The V and J genes are TRBV4-1 and TRBJ2-7, with D possibly being TRBD1 or TRBD2 (6 bases each). The source is a woman between 35 and 50 years old with Graves' ophthalmopathy. The chain's CDR3 is CASSQEGGQGGEQYF. CDR3 sequence (DNA): TGCGCCAGCAGCCAAGAGGGGGGCCAGGGTGGCGAGCAGTACTTC.